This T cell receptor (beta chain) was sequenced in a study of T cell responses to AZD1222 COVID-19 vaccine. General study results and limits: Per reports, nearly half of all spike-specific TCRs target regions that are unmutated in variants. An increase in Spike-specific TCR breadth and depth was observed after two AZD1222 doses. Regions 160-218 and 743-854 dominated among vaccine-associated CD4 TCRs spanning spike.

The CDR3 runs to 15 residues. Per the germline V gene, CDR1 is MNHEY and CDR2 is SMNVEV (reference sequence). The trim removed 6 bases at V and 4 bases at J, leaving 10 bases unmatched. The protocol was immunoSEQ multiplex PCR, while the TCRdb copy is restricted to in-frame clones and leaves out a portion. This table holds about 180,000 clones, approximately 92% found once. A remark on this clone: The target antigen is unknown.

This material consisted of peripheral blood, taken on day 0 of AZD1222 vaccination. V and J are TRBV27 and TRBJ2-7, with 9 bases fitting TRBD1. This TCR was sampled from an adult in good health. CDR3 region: CASSLGQGRGYEQYF. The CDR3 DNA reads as TGTGCCAGCAGCCTCGGACAGGGGAGAGGGTACGAGCAGTACTTC.